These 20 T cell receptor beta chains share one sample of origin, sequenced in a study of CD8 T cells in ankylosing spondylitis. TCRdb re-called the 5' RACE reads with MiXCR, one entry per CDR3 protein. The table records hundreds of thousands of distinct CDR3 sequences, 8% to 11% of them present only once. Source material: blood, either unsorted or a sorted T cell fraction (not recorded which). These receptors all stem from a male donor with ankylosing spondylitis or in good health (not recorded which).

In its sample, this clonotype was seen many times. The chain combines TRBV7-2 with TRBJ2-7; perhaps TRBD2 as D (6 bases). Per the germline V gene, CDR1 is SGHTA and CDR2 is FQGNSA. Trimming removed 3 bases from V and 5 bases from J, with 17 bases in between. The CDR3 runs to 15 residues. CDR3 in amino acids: CASSLEGRRSDEQYF. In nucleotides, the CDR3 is TGTGCCAGCAGCTTGGAGGGGCGCCGCTCTGACGAGCAGTACTTC. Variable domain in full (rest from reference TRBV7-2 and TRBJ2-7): GAGVSQSPSNKVTEKGKDVELRCDPISGHTALYWYRQSLGQGLEFLIYFQGNSAPDKSGLPSDRFSAERTGGSVSTLTIQRTQQEDSAVYLCASSLEGRRSDEQYFGPGTRLTVT.

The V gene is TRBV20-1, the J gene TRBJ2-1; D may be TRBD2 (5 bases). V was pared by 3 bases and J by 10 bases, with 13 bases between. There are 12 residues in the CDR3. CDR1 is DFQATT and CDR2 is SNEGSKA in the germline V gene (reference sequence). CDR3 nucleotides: TGCAGTGCTAGTTCTAGCTCCAGAGAGCAGTTCTTC. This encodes CSASSSSREQFF.

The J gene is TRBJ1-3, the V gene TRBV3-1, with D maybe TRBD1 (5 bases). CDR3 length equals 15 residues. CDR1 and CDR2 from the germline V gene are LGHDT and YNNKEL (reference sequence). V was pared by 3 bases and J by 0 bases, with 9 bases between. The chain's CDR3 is CASSQRGTSGNTIYF. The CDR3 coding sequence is TGTGCCAGCAGCCAGCGGGGGACCTCTGGAAACACCATATATTTT. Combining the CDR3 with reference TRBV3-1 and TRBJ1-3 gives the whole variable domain DTAVSQTPKYLVTQMGNDKSIKCEQNLGHDTMYWYKQDSKKFLKIMFSYNNKELIINETVPNRFSPKSPDKAHLNLHINSLELGDSAVYFCASSQRGTSGNTIYFGEGSWLTVV.

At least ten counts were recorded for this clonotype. The CDR3 is CAISEDPKRPQHF. CDR3 DNA: TGTGCCATCAGTGAGGACCCGAAGAGGCCCCAGCATTTT. The V call is TRBV10-3, the J call TRBJ1-5; D remains ambiguous. This CDR3 has 13 amino acids. The germline CDR1 and CDR2 sequences are ENHRY and SYGVKD. V lost 2 bases and J lost 9, with 11 bases in between.

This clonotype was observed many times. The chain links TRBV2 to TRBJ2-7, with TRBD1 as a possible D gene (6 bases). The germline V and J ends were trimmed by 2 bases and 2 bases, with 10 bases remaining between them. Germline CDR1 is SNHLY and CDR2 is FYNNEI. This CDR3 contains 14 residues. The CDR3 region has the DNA TGTGCCAGCAGTGAAAACAGGGACACCTACGAGCAGTACTTC. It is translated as CASSENRDTYEQYF.

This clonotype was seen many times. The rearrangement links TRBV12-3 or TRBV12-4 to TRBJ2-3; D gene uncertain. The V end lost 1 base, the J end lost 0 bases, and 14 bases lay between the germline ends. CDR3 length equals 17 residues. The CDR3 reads CASSLGFAMTSTDTQYF. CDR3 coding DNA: TGTGCCAGCAGTTTAGGGTTTGCGATGACTAGCACAGATACGCAGTATTTT.

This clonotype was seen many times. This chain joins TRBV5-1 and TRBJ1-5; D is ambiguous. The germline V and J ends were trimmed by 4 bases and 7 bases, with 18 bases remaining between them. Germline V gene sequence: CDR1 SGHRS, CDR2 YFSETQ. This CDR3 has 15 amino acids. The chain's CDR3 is CASSPDAGFGQPQHF. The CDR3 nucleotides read TGCGCCAGCAGCCCTGACGCAGGCTTCGGGCAGCCCCAGCATTTT.

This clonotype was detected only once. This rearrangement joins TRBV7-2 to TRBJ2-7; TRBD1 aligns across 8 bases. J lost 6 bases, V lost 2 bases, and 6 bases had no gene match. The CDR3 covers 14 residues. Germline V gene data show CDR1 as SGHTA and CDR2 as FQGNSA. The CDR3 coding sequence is TGTGCCAGCAGCTTATCCTCAGGGGGCGGCGAGCAGTACTTC. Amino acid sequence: CASSLSSGGGEQYF.

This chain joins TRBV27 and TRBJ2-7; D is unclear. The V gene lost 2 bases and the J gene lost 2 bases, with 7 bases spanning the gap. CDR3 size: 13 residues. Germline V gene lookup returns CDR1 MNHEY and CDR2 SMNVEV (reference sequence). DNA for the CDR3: TGTGCCAGCAGTTTAAAGGTACCCTACGAGCAGTACTTC. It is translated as CASSLKVPYEQYF.

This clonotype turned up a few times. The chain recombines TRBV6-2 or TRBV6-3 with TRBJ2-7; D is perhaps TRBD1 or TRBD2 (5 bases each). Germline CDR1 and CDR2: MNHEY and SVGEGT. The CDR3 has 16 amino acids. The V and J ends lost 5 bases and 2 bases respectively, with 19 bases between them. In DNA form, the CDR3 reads TGTGCCAGCAGTCGAAATGCCCGGGACGGGACCTACGAGCAGTACTTC. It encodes CASSRNARDGTYEQYF.

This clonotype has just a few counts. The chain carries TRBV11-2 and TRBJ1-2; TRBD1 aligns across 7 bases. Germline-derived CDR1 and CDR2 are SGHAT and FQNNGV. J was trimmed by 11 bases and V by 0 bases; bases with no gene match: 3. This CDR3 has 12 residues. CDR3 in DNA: TGTGCCAGCAGCTTAGAGGGACAGAGTTACACCTTC. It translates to CASSLEGQSYTF.

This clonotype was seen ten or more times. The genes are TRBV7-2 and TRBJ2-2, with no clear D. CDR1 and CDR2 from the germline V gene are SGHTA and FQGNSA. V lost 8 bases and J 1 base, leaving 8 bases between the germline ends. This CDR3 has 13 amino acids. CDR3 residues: CASLLENTGELFF. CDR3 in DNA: TGTGCCAGCCTGCTGGAGAACACCGGGGAGCTGTTTTTT. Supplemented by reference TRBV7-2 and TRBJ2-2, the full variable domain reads GAGVSQSPSNKVTEKGKDVELRCDPISGHTALYWYRQSLGQGLEFLIYFQGNSAPDKSGLPSDRFSAERTGGSVSTLTIQRTQQEDSAVYLCASLLENTGELFFGEGSRLTVL.

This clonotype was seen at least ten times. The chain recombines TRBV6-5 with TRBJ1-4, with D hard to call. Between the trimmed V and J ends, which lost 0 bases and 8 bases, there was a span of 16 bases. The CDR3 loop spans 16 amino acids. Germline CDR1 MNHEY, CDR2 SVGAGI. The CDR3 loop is CASSYSMTPQLEKLFF. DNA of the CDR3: TGTGCCAGCAGTTACTCGATGACACCGCAACTAGAAAAACTGTTTTTT.

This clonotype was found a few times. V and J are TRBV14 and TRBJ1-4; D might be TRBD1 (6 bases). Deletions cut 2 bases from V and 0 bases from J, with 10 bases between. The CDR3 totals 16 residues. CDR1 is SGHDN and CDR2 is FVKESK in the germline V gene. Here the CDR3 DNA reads TGTGCCAGCAGCCAACCCACAGGGTCAACTAATGAAAAACTGTTTTTT. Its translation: CASSQPTGSTNEKLFF.

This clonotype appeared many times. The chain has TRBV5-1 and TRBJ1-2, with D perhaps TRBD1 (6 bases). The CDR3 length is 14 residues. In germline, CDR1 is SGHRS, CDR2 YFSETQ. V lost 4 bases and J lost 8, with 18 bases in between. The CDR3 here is CASSLILGGAGYTF. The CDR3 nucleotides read TGCGCCAGCAGCCTAATACTTGGGGGCGCGGGCTACACCTTC. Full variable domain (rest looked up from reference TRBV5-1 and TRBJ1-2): KAGVTQTPRYLIKTRGQQVTLSCSPISGHRSVSWYQQTPGQGLQFLFEYFSETQRNKGNFPGRFSGRQFSNSRSEMNVSTLELGDSALYLCASSLILGGAGYTFGSGTRLTVV.

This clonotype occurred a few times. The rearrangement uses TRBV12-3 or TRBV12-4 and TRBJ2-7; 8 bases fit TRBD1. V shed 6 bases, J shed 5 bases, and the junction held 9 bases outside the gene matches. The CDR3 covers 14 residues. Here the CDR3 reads CASSARTGIHEQYF. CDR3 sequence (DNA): TGTGCCAGCAGCGCGAGGACAGGGATCCACGAGCAGTACTTC.

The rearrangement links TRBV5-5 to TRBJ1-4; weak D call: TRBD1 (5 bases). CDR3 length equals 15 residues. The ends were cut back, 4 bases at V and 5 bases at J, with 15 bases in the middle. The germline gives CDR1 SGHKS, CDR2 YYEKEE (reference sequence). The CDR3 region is CASSTRDGGNEKLFF. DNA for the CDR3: TGTGCCAGCAGCACCCGGGACGGGGGGAATGAAAAACTGTTTTTT.

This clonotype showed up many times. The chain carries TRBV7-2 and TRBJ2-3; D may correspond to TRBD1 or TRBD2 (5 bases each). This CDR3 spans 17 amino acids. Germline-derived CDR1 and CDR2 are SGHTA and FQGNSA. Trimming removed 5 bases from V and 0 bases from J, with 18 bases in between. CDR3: CASSQKGPPQSTDTQYF. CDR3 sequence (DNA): TGTGCCAGCAGCCAGAAGGGACCTCCCCAAAGCACAGATACGCAGTATTTT.

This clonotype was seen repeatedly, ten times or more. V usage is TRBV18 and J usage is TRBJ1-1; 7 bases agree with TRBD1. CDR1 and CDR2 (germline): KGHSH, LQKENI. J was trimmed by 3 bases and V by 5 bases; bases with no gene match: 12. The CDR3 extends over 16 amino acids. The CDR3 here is CASSSPQTGYYTEAFF. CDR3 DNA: TGTGCCAGCTCATCCCCTCAGACAGGGTATTACACTGAAGCTTTCTTT.

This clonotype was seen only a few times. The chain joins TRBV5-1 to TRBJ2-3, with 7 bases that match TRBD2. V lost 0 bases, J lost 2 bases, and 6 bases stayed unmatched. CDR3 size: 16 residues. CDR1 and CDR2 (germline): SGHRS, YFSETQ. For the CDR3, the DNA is TGCGCCAGCAGCTTGGAGGCGCTAGCGGCCACAGATACGCAGTATTTT. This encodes CASSLEALAATDTQYF.